This T cell receptor (beta chain) was profiled in a study of cytomegalovirus exposure and HLA in healthy donors. Study details: A previous analysis identified 100 million or so unique TCR beta sequences derived from about 180 million T cells.

Points from the study as a whole: Indistinguishable V segments, including TRBV6-2 and TRBV6-3, were excluded. Several of the most significant clusters appeared, in a later analysis, to be linked to common viral pathogens.

V was clipped by 1 base and J by 2 bases, with 5 bases between them. Germline V gene lookup returns CDR1 SGHTA and CDR2 FQGTGA. The CDR3 totals 13 residues. The PCR employed 60 Vbeta primers together with 13 Jbeta primers. Clones were sequenced by immunoSEQ multiplex PCR, and TCRdb holds only the in-frame ones, with some missing. The sample lists some 70,000 clones; approximately 70% were seen once. Comment on this clone: What it binds is not known.

The rearrangement joins TRBV7-3 to TRBJ2-5; no clear D gene. The source is a male donor in good health and CMV-seropositive. The sequencing input was PBMCs. CDR3 loop: CASSLSPQETQYF. Written as DNA, the CDR3 is TGTGCCAGCAGCTTAAGTCCACAAGAGACCCAGTACTTC.